A selection of T cell receptor beta chains follows, all from one sample in a study of cytomegalovirus exposure and HLA in healthy donors. Clones were read by immunoSEQ multiplex PCR, and TCRdb kept only the in-frame ones, dropping some. The sample lists about 200,000 clones, around 79% occurring once. Sequencing was done on a sample of PBMCs. These TCRs come from a man between 18 and 35 years old in good health and CMV-seronegative. Both conserved end residues are part of each CDR3. The D gene is left open where the match is weak. Size values are once, few and many counts, or a class for expanded clones, and some rows have none.

TRBD2	NA	TRBJ2-7	TRBV5-1	TGCGCCAGCAGCTTGGTCATTTTAGTGGGACTAACGCACTCCTACGAGCAGTACTTC	CASSLVILVGLTHSYEQYF
TRBD2	NA	TRBJ2-1	TRBV6-5	TGTGCCAGCACCCCACTAGCGAACCACTACAATGAGCAGTTCTTC	CASTPLANHYNEQFF
NA	NA	TRBJ2-3	TRBV9	TGTGCCAGCAGCGTAGCTACAGAGTCAAATACGCAGTATTTT	CASSVATESNTQYF
TRBD2	NA	TRBJ2-5	TRBV5-4	TGTGCCAGCAGCCTGCCCCCAAGCGGGAGACGTTCTGCGCCGGGAGAGACCCAGTACTTC	CASSLPPSGRRSAPGETQYF
NA	NA	TRBJ2-7	TRBV4-2	TGTGCCAGCAGCCCTCCTCCGGGGCGGGACAGCGACACCTACGAGCAGTACTTC	CASSPPPGRDSDTYEQYF
NA	NA	TRBJ2-3	TRBV6-5	TGTGCCAGCTCTAGGGGCTACACAGATACGCAGTATTTT	CASSRGYTDTQYF
NA	NA	TRBJ2-7	TRBV11-2	TGTGCCAGCAGCTTAGGGGGGGTCTACGAGCAGTACTTC	CASSLGGVYEQYF
TRBD2	NA	TRBJ2-1	TRBV18	TGTGCCAGCTCATCAGGAGCGGGGAGCTCCTACAATGAGCAGTTCTTC	CASSSGAGSSYNEQFF
TRBD1	NA	TRBJ1-6	TRBV2	TGTGCCAGCAGTGAGGGGACAGGTAATTCACCCCTCCACTTT	CASSEGTGNSPLHF
TRBD1	NA	TRBJ2-7	TRBV28	TGTGCCAGCAGTTTTCGAAGGGCAGGGGGCTTCTACGAGCAGTACTTC	CASSFRRAGGFYEQYF
NA	NA	TRBJ2-7	TRBV5-4	TGTGCCAGCAGCCGGGCCGAGGGCTACGAGCAGTACTTC	CASSRAEGYEQYF
TRBD2	once	TRBJ2-1	TRBV2	TGTGCCAGCAGTATACTAGCGGAGTCCTACAATGAGCAGTTCTTC	CASSILAESYNEQFF
TRBD2	NA	TRBJ2-1	TRBV9	TGTGCCAGCAGCGTGGGGCGGGGGTACAATGAGCAGTTCTTC	CASSVGRGYNEQFF
TRBD2	NA	TRBJ2-3	TRBV29-1	TGCAGCGTACGGGGACTAAGTAAAGTCGCTAGCACAGATACGCAGTATTTT	CSVRGLSKVASTDTQYF
NA	NA	TRBJ2-7	TRBV11-2	TGTGCCAGCAGGTCGCCAGGGACCTACGAGCAGTACTTC	CASRSPGTYEQYF
TRBD1	NA	TRBJ1-2	TRBV7-9	TGTTCCAGCAGCCCGATGGGAGCGGACAGGGAAAATGGCTACACCTTC	CSSSPMGADRENGYTF
TRBD2	few	TRBJ2-7	TRBV5-8	TGTGCCAGCAGCCCGATAGCGGGAGCCCTCTACGAGCAGTACTTC	CASSPIAGALYEQYF
NA	NA	TRBJ2-7	TRBV27	TGTGCCAGCACGTATAACTACGAGCAGTACTTC	CASTYNYEQYF
NA	NA	TRBJ2-1	TRBV13	TGTGCCAGCAGCTTAGAGACACTCAATGAGCAGTTCTTC	CASSLETLNEQFF
TRBD1	NA	TRBJ2-7	TRBV19	TGTGCCAGTAGTATGGGACAGGGGAACGAGCAGTACTTC	CASSMGQGNEQYF
NA	NA	TRBJ1-2	TRBV15	TGTGCCACCAGCAGAGATAGTGCTGGCTACACCTTC	CATSRDSAGYTF
NA	NA	TRBJ2-7	TRBV7-3	TGTGCCAGCAGCCCCGGACTGTTGTCCTACGAGCAGTACTTC	CASSPGLLSYEQYF
TRBD1	once	TRBJ2-2	TRBV9	TGTGCCAGCAACGAACAGGGGTTGAGTGCCGGGGAGCTGTTTTTT	CASNEQGLSAGELFF
NA	NA	TRBJ2-5	TRBV5-4	TGTGCCAGCAGCTCTCTACAAGAGACCCAGTACTTC	CASSSLQETQYF
TRBD2	NA	TRBJ2-7	TRBV5-4	TGTGCCAGCAGCTTAGGTACTAGCGGCTACGAGCAGTACTTC	CASSLGTSGYEQYF
TRBD1	NA	TRBJ2-7	TRBV28	TGTGCCAGCAGTACCCCTTCGGGACAGGGGGTTTACGAGCAGTACTTC	CASSTPSGQGVYEQYF
TRBD1	NA	TRBJ2-3	TRBV5-6	TGTGCCAGCAGCTTACTCCGGGACAGGGGGCTAGATACGCAGTATTTT	CASSLLRDRGLDTQYF
NA	NA	TRBJ1-5	TRBV7-2	TGTGCCAGCAGCTTACGAGCGGGAGGGAGGATGCAGCCCCGGCATTTT	CASSLRAGGRMQPRHF
NA	NA	TRBJ2-5	TRBV11-2	TGTGCCAGCAGGTCTGAAGAGACCCAGTACTTC	CASRSEETQYF
TRBD2	NA	TRBJ2-3	TRBV7-9	TGTGCCAGCAACAAAGGGACTAGCGGGGGGACCCGGAATACGCAGTATTTT	CASNKGTSGGTRNTQYF
TRBD1	few	TRBJ1-1	TRBV19	TGTGCCAGTAGTATCCCAGGGGGGAACACTGAAGCTTTCTTT	CASSIPGGNTEAFF
NA	NA	TRBJ1-1	TRBV4-2	TGTGCCAGCAGCCAAGATGTGAGACGTGGGGGGACTGAAGCTTTCTTT	CASSQDVRRGGTEAFF
TRBD1	NA	TRBJ2-2	TRBV6-5	TGTGCCAGCAGTTACACGGACAGGGGCGGCGGGGAGCTGTTTTTT	CASSYTDRGGGELFF
NA	NA	TRBJ1-5	TRBV7-2	TGTGCCAGCAGCTTGGCGGGCAGCCTCGGTCATCAGCCCCAGCATTTT	CASSLAGSLGHQPQHF
NA	NA	TRBJ1-1	TRBV7-9	TGTGCCAGCAGCTTAGCGGACAGAGGGAACACTGAAGCTTTCTTT	CASSLADRGNTEAFF
NA	NA	TRBJ2-5	TRBV9	TGTGCCAGCAGCCTGGACTCCGAATGGGGGGCCCAGTACTTC	CASSLDSEWGAQYF
NA	NA	TRBJ2-7	TRBV29-1	TGCAGCGTTGAGGTTGGCGGCTACGAGCAGTACTTC	CSVEVGGYEQYF
TRBD1	NA	TRBJ2-1	TRBV19	TGTGCCAGTAGTATAGGTGGGACAGGGGGTTTCAATGAGCAGTTCTTC	CASSIGGTGGFNEQFF
NA	NA	TRBJ1-3	TRBV7-8	TGTGCCAGCAGCCCTAGAGTAGGCCGTAGCTCTGGAAACACCATATATTTT	CASSPRVGRSSGNTIYF
NA	once	TRBJ1-3	TRBV28	TGTGCCAGCAGTTTATACATCGCACCCTCTGGAAACACCATATATTTT	CASSLYIAPSGNTIYF
NA	few	TRBJ2-1	TRBV7-9	TGTGCCAGCAGCTCCCTTGGACGTCCGACAGGAGACAATGAGCAGTTCTTC	CASSSLGRPTGDNEQFF
NA	NA	TRBJ2-7	TRBV19	TGTGCCAGTAGTATAGCGGGAGAAGTCTACGAGCAGTACTTC	CASSIAGEVYEQYF
NA	NA	TRBJ2-7	TRBV5-6	TGTGCCAGCAGTTACTTTTGGGGGCAGGACTCCTACGAGCAGTACTTC	CASSYFWGQDSYEQYF
NA	few	TRBJ1-5	TRBV7-2	TGTGCCAGCAGCTATAGACGGGGATGGGAGCAGCCCCAGCATTTT	CASSYRRGWEQPQHF
TRBD1	once	TRBJ1-4	TRBV7-2	TGTGCCAGCAGCTGGAGGGACAGTTCAACTAATGAAAAACTGTTTTTT	CASSWRDSSTNEKLFF
TRBD1	few	TRBJ1-5	TRBV4-1	TGCGCCAGCAGCCCGGAGGGGCAGGGGGCGCAGCCCCAGCATTTT	CASSPEGQGAQPQHF
TRBD1	few	TRBJ2-3	TRBV27	TGTGCCAGCAGGGACAGGGCGAACACAGATACGCAGTATTTT	CASRDRANTDTQYF
NA	NA	TRBJ2-2	TRBV29-1	TGCAGCGTTAAGACAGCAGATTCGAACACCGGGGAGCTGTTTTTT	CSVKTADSNTGELFF
NA	NA	TRBJ1-1	TRBV7-8	TGTGCCAGCAGCTTAGAAAGGGCACAGGGTACTGAAGCTTTCTTT	CASSLERAQGTEAFF
NA	NA	TRBJ1-5	TRBV28	TGTGCCAGCAGTTTCATCCAGGAGGGTCAGCCCCAGCATTTT	CASSFIQEGQPQHF
NA	few	TRBJ2-7	TRBV28	TGTGCCAGCAGTGGCGGGGCGGCGCTCTACGAGCAGTACTTC	CASSGGAALYEQYF
TRBD1	few	TRBJ2-2	TRBV6-6	TGTGCCAGCGGGGACAGGGTTTCTAGTACGGGGGAGCTGTTTTTT	CASGDRVSSTGELFF
TRBD1	NA	TRBJ1-6	TRBV11-3	TGTGCCAGCAGCTTTGGACAGGGATCTTCACCCCTCCACTTT	CASSFGQGSSPLHF
NA	NA	TRBJ1-5	TRBV5-4	TGTGCCAGCAGCTTGGCAGGGGGCAATCAGCCCCAGCATTTT	CASSLAGGNQPQHF
TRBD1	NA	TRBJ1-6	TRBV5-6	TGTGCCAGCAGCCCAAGGTGGGGGCAGGGGGCTCGGTCACCCCTCCACTTT	CASSPRWGQGARSPLHF
NA	NA	TRBJ2-7	TRBV5-6	TGTGCCAGCAGCTGGTCAAGGACAATCTTCTACGAGCAGTACTTC	CASSWSRTIFYEQYF
NA	NA	TRBJ1-1	TRBV19	TGTGCCAGTAGTATATTAGTTTTTCGAGGGGGCACTGAAGCTTTCTTT	CASSILVFRGGTEAFF
TRBD2	NA	TRBJ2-7	TRBV5-6	TGTGCCAGCAGCTTGGGACTAGCGGGGAACTACGAGCAGTACTTC	CASSLGLAGNYEQYF
TRBD1	few	TRBJ2-1	TRBV18	TGTGCCAGCTCACCGCTATCCGGGACAGAGGACTACAATGAGCAGTTCTTC	CASSPLSGTEDYNEQFF